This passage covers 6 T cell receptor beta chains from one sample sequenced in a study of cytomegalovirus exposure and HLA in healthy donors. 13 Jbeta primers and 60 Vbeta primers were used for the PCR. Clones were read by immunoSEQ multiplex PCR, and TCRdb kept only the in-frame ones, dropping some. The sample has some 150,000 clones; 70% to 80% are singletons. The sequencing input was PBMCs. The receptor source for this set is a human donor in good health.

The CDR3 DNA reads as TGTGCCAGCAGCTTAACCTCGGACAGGGCGGTTCCCTACGAGCAGTACTTC. It codes for CASSLTSDRAVPYEQYF. The chain employs TRBV7-9 and TRBJ2-7; 8 nucleotides match TRBD1. This CDR3 has 17 residues. V shed 2 bases and J 2 bases; nucleotides not matched to a gene: 11. Germline V gene sequence: CDR1 SEHNR, CDR2 FQNEAQ (reference sequence).

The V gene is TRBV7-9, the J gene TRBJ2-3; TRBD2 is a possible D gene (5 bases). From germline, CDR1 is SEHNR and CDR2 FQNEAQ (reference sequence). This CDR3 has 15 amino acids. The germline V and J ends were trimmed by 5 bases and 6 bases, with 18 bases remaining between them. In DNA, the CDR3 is TGTGCCAGCAGCCCCCCGTTCGTGACTATCGATACGCAGTATTTT. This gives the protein CASSPPFVTIDTQYF. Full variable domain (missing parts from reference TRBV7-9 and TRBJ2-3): DTGVSQNPRHKITKRGQNVTFRCDPISEHNRLYWYRQTLGQGPEFLTYFQNEAQLEKSRLLSDRFSAERPKGSFSTLEIQRTEQGDSAMYLCASSPPFVTIDTQYFGPGTRLTVL.

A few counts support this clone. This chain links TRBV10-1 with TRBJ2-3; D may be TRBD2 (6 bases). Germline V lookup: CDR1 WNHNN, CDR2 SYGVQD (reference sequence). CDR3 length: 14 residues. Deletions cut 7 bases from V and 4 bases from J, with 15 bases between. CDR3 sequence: CASINTSSADTQYF. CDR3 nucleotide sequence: TGCGCCAGCATCAACACTAGCTCGGCAGATACGCAGTATTTT.

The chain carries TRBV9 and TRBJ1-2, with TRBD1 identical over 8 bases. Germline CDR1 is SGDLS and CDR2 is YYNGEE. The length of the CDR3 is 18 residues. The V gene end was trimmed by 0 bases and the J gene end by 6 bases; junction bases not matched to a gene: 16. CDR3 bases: TGTGCCAGCAGCGTAGTACCCCTCTACAGGGGGAGTTGGCATGGCTACACCTTC. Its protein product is CASSVVPLYRGSWHGYTF.

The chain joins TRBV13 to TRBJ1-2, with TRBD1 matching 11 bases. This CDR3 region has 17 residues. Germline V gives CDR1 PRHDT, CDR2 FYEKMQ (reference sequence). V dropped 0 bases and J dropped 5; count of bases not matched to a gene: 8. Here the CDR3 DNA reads TGTGCCAGCAGCTTAGGTGGCGGACAGGGGGCAGGGTATGGCTACACCTTC. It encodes CASSLGGGQGAGYGYTF.

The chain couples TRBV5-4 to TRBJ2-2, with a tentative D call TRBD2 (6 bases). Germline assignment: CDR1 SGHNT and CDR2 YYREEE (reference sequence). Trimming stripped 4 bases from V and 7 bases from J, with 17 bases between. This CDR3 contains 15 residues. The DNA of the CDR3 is TGTGCCAGCAGCGGGGGGACCCAGCGGATCGGGGAGCTGTTTTTT. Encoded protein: CASSGGTQRIGELFF.